A selection of T cell receptor beta chains follows, all from one sample in a study of OX40 agonist ivuxolimab in advanced cancers. Clones were read by immunoSEQ multiplex PCR, and TCRdb kept only the in-frame ones, dropping some. Counted here are approximately 100,000 clones, 90% occurring once; the ten biggest clones make up under 0.4%. The sequenced sample was CD4+ or CD8+ T cells sorted from blood, obtained in a trial of the OX40 agonist ivuxolimab. The source is an adult with an advanced solid tumor such as melanoma, head and neck, liver or kidney cancer. The CDR3 runs from the conserved cysteine through the conserved F or W. D genes are given only for firm matches. Expanded clones get a size class; other rows say once, few or many, or leave the size out.

TRBJ2-1	NA	TRBV6-5	NA	TGTGCCAGCAGTTCCAGCGGAGGCTCCTACAATGAGCAGTTCTTC	CASSSSGGSYNEQFF
TRBJ2-5	TRBD1	TRBV18	NA	TGTGCCAGCTCACCTGGACAGGGAGAGACCCAGTACTTC	CASSPGQGETQYF
TRBJ2-1	TRBD2	TRBV5-1	NA	TGCGCCAGCAGCTTTAGCGGGAGCTCCTACAATGAGCAGTTCTTC	CASSFSGSSYNEQFF
TRBJ2-1	NA	TRBV19	NA	TGTGCCAGTAGTATAGCCCCGACAGGTAACAATGAGCAGTTCTTC	CASSIAPTGNNEQFF
TRBJ1-2	TRBD1	TRBV5-4	NA	TGTGCCAGCAGCCCAGAACCGACAGGGGACTATGGCTACACCTTC	CASSPEPTGDYGYTF
TRBJ2-1	TRBD1	TRBV4-1	NA	TGCGCCAGCAGCCAGCCGACAGGGAAAGTGGGCAATGAGCAGTTCTTC	CASSQPTGKVGNEQFF
TRBJ2-7	TRBD2	TRBV2	NA	TGTGCCAGCAGTGAAGAGCGGGGACCAGCCTACGAGCAGTACTTC	CASSEERGPAYEQYF
TRBJ2-5	TRBD2	TRBV7-9	many	TGTGCCAGCAGCAATAGCGGGAGTGGGACCCAGTACTTC	CASSNSGSGTQYF
TRBJ1-5	NA	TRBV6-1	NA	TGTGCCAGCAGTCCGACCAAGGGGAATCAGCCCCAGCATTTT	CASSPTKGNQPQHF
TRBJ1-4	NA	TRBV7-6	NA	TGTGCAGGGCAGGTCCGAAAACTGTTTTTT	CAGQVRKLFF
TRBJ1-5	NA	TRBV19	NA	TGTGCCAGTAGTCCCAGTTCGGGATTCGGTCAGCCCCAGCATTTT	CASSPSSGFGQPQHF
TRBJ2-6	TRBD2	TRBV7-2	NA	TGTGCCAGCAGCTCCCCCGGGGGGGCTGGGGCCAACGTCCTGACTTTC	CASSSPGGAGANVLTF
TRBJ2-7	TRBD2	TRBV19	NA	TGTGCCAGTAGCATCCAGCGGGGGCCCTACGAGCAGTACTTC	CASSIQRGPYEQYF
TRBJ2-1	TRBD2	TRBV7-8	NA	TGTGCCAGCAGCTCGAGGCTAGCGGGAGTCGGCTACAATGAGCAGTTCTTC	CASSSRLAGVGYNEQFF
TRBJ1-4	NA	TRBV11-2	NA	TGTGCCAGCAGCTTAGGAGCGACAGCTAATGAAAAACTGTTTTTT	CASSLGATANEKLFF
TRBJ1-2	NA	TRBV4-3	NA	TGCGCCAGCAGCCAAGCAGTGACGGGAGCTAACTATGGCTACACCTTC	CASSQAVTGANYGYTF
TRBJ2-2	NA	TRBV9	NA	TGTGCCAGCAGGAGACTTTTCAACACCGGGGAGCTGTTTTTT	CASRRLFNTGELFF
TRBJ2-3	TRBD2	TRBV5-1	NA	TGCGCCAGCAGCTTGACGGGACTAGGGTCAGATACGCAGTATTTT	CASSLTGLGSDTQYF
TRBJ2-7	TRBD1	TRBV27	NA	TGTGCCAGCAGTTTACGGGGGACAGGGCTCTACGAGCAGTACTTC	CASSLRGTGLYEQYF
TRBJ1-2	TRBD1	TRBV15	NA	TGTGCCACCAGCAGAGAGAGGGGACAGGGGGTTGGCTACACCTTC	CATSRERGQGVGYTF
TRBJ2-3	TRBD2	TRBV4-2	NA	TGTGCCAGCAGCACCGGGGGGTGGACAGATACGCAGTATTTT	CASSTGGWTDTQYF
TRBJ2-1	NA	TRBV7-9	NA	TGTGCCAGCAGCCACGAAAAGAGGCAGTTCTTC	CASSHEKRQFF
TRBJ1-4	NA	TRBV29-1	NA	TGCAGCGGAAGAGCCGGTGAAAAACTGTTTTTT	CSGRAGEKLFF
TRBJ2-7	NA	TRBV7-9	once	TGTGCCAGCAGCCCGGAGGCGTACGAGCAGTACTTC	CASSPEAYEQYF
TRBJ2-7	NA	TRBV28	NA	TGTGCCAGCAGTTCCCGGGTAGGGCAGGGGACGGACGAGCAGTACTTC	CASSSRVGQGTDEQYF
TRBJ2-3	TRBD2	TRBV13	NA	TGTGCCAGCAGCTTAAGGGCTAGCGGATTCACAGATACGCAGTATTTT	CASSLRASGFTDTQYF
TRBJ2-7	NA	TRBV6-6	NA	TGTGCCAGCCGGATTGAGGGGGGCGAGCAGTACTTC	CASRIEGGEQYF
TRBJ2-7	TRBD2	TRBV23-1	NA	TGCGCCAGCAGTCACCCTCGACTAGCGGGAGGTCTTCCGACGGGCGAGCAGTACTTC	CASSHPRLAGGLPTGEQYF
TRBJ2-5	NA	TRBV5-1	NA	TGCGCCAGCAGCTCCGGAACACAAGAGACCCAGTACTTC	CASSSGTQETQYF
TRBJ2-2	TRBD2	TRBV6-4	NA	TGTGCCAGCAGAGCGGGACTAGCAGACACCGGGGAGCTGTTTTTT	CASRAGLADTGELFF
TRBJ2-2	TRBD1	TRBV7-2	few	TGTGCCAGCAGCCGTACCAGACAGGGGGCCGGGGAGCTGTTTTTT	CASSRTRQGAGELFF
TRBJ1-4	NA	TRBV27	NA	TGTGCCAGCAGCAGGGTGATTAATGAAAAACTGTTTTTT	CASSRVINEKLFF
TRBJ2-2	TRBD1	TRBV25-1	many	TGTGCCAGCAGTGAAGACAGGGACACCGGGGAGCTGTTTTTT	CASSEDRDTGELFF
TRBJ1-2	NA	TRBV27	NA	TGTGCCAGCAGCCGAAATATAGGGGATGGCTACACCTTC	CASSRNIGDGYTF
TRBJ2-7	NA	TRBV5-8	NA	TGTGCCAGCAGCTTGGACGGCTACGAGCAGTACTTC	CASSLDGYEQYF
TRBJ2-3	NA	TRBV18	NA	TGTGCCAGCTCACCGCCAGGGGGGTCAGATACGCAGTATTTT	CASSPPGGSDTQYF
TRBJ2-7	NA	TRBV25-1	few	TGTGCCAGCAGTGAAACGGGGAGCTCCTACGAGCAGTACTTC	CASSETGSSYEQYF
TRBJ2-7	NA	TRBV7-2	NA	TGTGCCAGCAGCTTAGGTTTAGGTGCCCGTAGCTACGAGCAGTACTTC	CASSLGLGARSYEQYF
TRBJ2-3	NA	TRBV5-1	NA	TGCGCCAGCAGCTTGGAGTGGGCGGATACGCAGTATTTT	CASSLEWADTQYF
TRBJ2-5	NA	TRBV29-1	NA	TGCAGCGTTGAGACTAGTCCTCAAGAGACCCAGTACTTC	CSVETSPQETQYF
TRBJ2-1	NA	TRBV4-1	few	TGCGCCAGCAGCCAACTGGCGTACAATGAGCAGTTCTTC	CASSQLAYNEQFF
TRBJ2-3	TRBD1	TRBV6-1	NA	TGTGCCTCCCAGGGAGGACAGGGCACCAATACGCAGTATTTT	CASQGGQGTNTQYF